The next 20 T cell receptor beta chains were all read from a single sample in a study of blood T cell repertoires in COVID-19. Sequencing used immunoSEQ multiplex PCR; TCRdb keeps in-frame clones, though not all of them. The sample records about 180,000 clones, 70% to 85% being singletons. The specimen was peripheral blood. These receptor sequences come from a woman of 80 years or more with acute or convalescent COVID-19.

V usage is TRBV3-1 (or the pseudogene TRBV3-2) and J usage is TRBJ2-7; a weak D match, TRBD1 (6 bases). Per germline, CDR1 LGHDT and CDR2 YNNKEL (reference sequence). The V and J ends lost 1 base and 1 base respectively, with 8 bases between them. The CDR3 is 14 residues long. CDR3 amino acids: CASSQAGASYEQYF. CDR3 nucleotides: TGTGCCAGCAGCCAAGCAGGGGCGTCCTACGAGCAGTACTTC.

This clone has more than one count but fewer than ten. This chain links TRBV4-1 with TRBJ2-4; unclear D gene. CDR3 length: 17 amino acids. The ends were cut back, 3 bases at V and 1 base at J, with 16 bases in the middle. Per germline, CDR1 MGHRA and CDR2 YSYEKL. The CDR3 sequence: CASSQPSAPGAKNIQYF. As DNA, the CDR3 is TGCGCCAGCAGCCAGCCGTCGGCTCCCGGGGCCAAAAACATTCAGTACTTC.

This clone has just a few counts. The chain couples TRBV3-1 (or the pseudogene TRBV3-2) to TRBJ1-2, with 8 positions matching TRBD1. CDR3 length: 15 residues. V lost 3 bases, J lost 8 bases, and 11 bases stayed unmatched. CDR1 and CDR2 from the germline V gene are LGHDT and YNNKEL (reference sequence). CDR3 protein: CASSHRTGRSEGYTF. CDR3 DNA: TGTGCCAGCAGCCACCGGACAGGGAGATCGGAGGGCTACACCTTC.

Concerning this clone: Other DNA sequences within the sample encode an identical CDR3. The V gene is TRBV5-1, the J gene TRBJ2-7; tentative D call: TRBD1 (6 bases). This CDR3 comprises 13 residues. Germline V CDR1 and CDR2: SGHRS, YFSETQ. V lost 1 base and J 2 bases, leaving 7 bases between the germline ends. The CDR3 loop reads CASSLTGPYEQYF. CDR3 coding DNA: TGCGCCAGCAGCTTGACAGGGCCCTACGAGCAGTACTTC.

The chain employs TRBV11-2 and TRBJ1-4, with a tentative D call TRBD1 (5 bases). The CDR3 length is 12 residues. V lost 5 bases, J lost 13 bases, and 14 bases lay in between. Germline V lookup: CDR1 SGHAT, CDR2 FQNNGV. The CDR3 is CASSRVRAGLFF. The CDR3 nucleotides are TGTGCCAGCAGCCGCGTCAGGGCCGGACTGTTTTTT.

The chain recombines TRBV9 with TRBJ1-5; 8 nucleotides agree with TRBD1. V lost 0 bases and J lost 1; bases outside the gene matches: 6. CDR1 is SGDLS and CDR2 is YYNGEE in the germline V gene. The CDR3 is made up of 17 amino acids. DNA for the CDR3: TGTGCCAGCAGCGTAGGAACAGGGGGTGGGAGCAATCAGCCCCAGCATTTT. Protein product: CASSVGTGGGSNQPQHF.

The gene calls are TRBV7-2 and TRBJ1-6; 10 nucleotides align to TRBD1. Unmatched junction bases numbered 8, after V lost 4 bases and J lost 8 bases. The germline V gene has CDR1 SGHTA and CDR2 FQGNSA. The CDR3 length is 16 residues. The DNA for the CDR3 is TGTGCCAGCAGCTCAAGATTGACAGGGGGCTATTCACCCCTCCACTTT. This encodes CASSSRLTGGYSPLHF.

Details on this clone: This sample includes further DNA sequences coding for the same CDR3. The chain uses TRBV18 and TRBJ1-2; tentative D call: TRBD1 (6 bases). Germline V gives CDR1 KGHSH, CDR2 LQKENI. Trimming removed 3 bases at V and 2 bases at J, with 7 bases between. This CDR3 contains 13 residues. The CDR3 is CASSPQGNYGYTF. CDR3 DNA sequence: TGTGCCAGCTCACCCCAGGGGAACTATGGCTACACCTTC.

V is TRBV18 and J is TRBJ1-5, with 8 bases lining up with TRBD1. The CDR3 has 18 amino acids. From germline, CDR1 is KGHSH and CDR2 LQKENI. The ends lost 6 bases at V and 0 bases at J; junction bases unmatched: 13. The CDR3 coding sequence is TGTGCCAGCTCCCCCCAGGGACAGGCCCTTTATAGCAATCAGCCCCAGCATTTT. The encoded protein is CASSPQGQALYSNQPQHF.

The V call is TRBV2, the J call TRBJ2-1; 11 bases are a match to TRBD2. Trimming removed 6 bases from V and 4 bases from J; junction bases left unmatched: 2. CDR1 and CDR2 from the germline V gene are SNHLY and FYNNEI. This CDR3 contains 14 residues. For the CDR3, the DNA is TGTGCCAGCAGGGGACTAGCGGCGTACAATGAGCAGTTCTTC. Protein product: CASRGLAAYNEQFF.

The chain couples TRBV27 to TRBJ1-6; unclear D gene. The germline gives CDR1 MNHEY, CDR2 SMNVEV (reference sequence). The length of the CDR3 is 14 residues. Trimming took off 2 bases at V and 1 base at J, with 3 bases between the two ends. CDR3 loop: CASSLTSYNSPLHF. CDR3 nucleotide sequence: TGTGCCAGCAGTTTAACATCCTATAATTCACCCCTCCACTTT.

This rearrangement joins TRBV6-2 or TRBV6-3 to TRBJ2-1, with 7 bases lining up with TRBD1. The CDR3 runs to 12 residues. CDR1 is MNHEY, CDR2 SVGEGT, per germline. V dropped 4 bases and J dropped 9; count of bases not matched to a gene: 3. CDR3 DNA: TGTGCCAGCAGTTTAGGGGGCGTTGAGCAGTTCTTC. Protein product: CASSLGGVEQFF.

The chain is built from TRBV14 and TRBJ2-7; 8 bases fit TRBD2. The CDR3 has 16 amino acids. V lost 2 bases, J lost 1 base, and 7 bases stayed unmatched. CDR1 is SGHDN, CDR2 FVKESK, per germline. The DNA of the CDR3 is TGTGCCAGCAGCCAACATACTAGCGGTCCTTCCTACGAGCAGTACTTC. This sequence encodes CASSQHTSGPSYEQYF. Full variable domain (outside the CDR3, taken from reference TRBV14 and TRBJ2-7): EAGVTQFPSHSVIEKGQTVTLRCDPISGHDNLYWYRRVMGKEIKFLLHFVKESKQDESGMPNNRFLAERTGGTYSTLKVQPAELEDSGVYFCASSQHTSGPSYEQYFGPGTRLTVT.

This chain uses TRBV9 with TRBJ2-1; 9 nucleotides line up with TRBD2. There are 14 residues in the CDR3. CDR1 and CDR2 (germline): SGDLS, YYNGEE. V trimming: 2 bases; J trimming: 5 bases; junction bases outside the gene matches: 2. The CDR3 bases are TGTGCCAGCAGCGTTAGCGGGAGAGACAATGAGCAGTTCTTC. Translating it yields CASSVSGRDNEQFF.

The DNA for the CDR3 is TGTGCCAGCAGCCCCCCGGGAGAGACCCAGTACTTC. The encoded protein is CASSPPGETQYF. The genes are TRBV5-8 and TRBJ2-5; D gene uncertain. Germline V gene data show CDR1 as SGHTS and CDR2 as YDEGEE. Deletions cut 4 bases from V and 4 bases from J, with 8 bases between. The CDR3 consists of 12 residues.

The V gene is TRBV2, the J gene TRBJ1-5; D is possibly TRBD1 (6 bases). The CDR3 extends over 13 amino acids. Germline values: CDR1 SNHLY, CDR2 FYNNEI. The ends were cut back, 10 bases at V and 3 bases at J, with 13 bases in the middle. The CDR3 spells CATTGSFNQPQHF. DNA of the CDR3: TGTGCCACTACAGGGTCATTCAATCAGCCCCAGCATTTT. Filled out from reference TRBV2 and TRBJ1-5, the complete variable domain reads EPEVTQTPSHQVTQMGQEVILRCVPISNHLYFYWYRQILGQKVEFLVSFYNNEISEKSEIFDDQFSVERPDGSNFTLKIRSTKLEDSAMYFCATTGSFNQPQHFGDGTRLSIL.

V usage is TRBV11-2 and J usage is TRBJ2-2; TRBD2 matches 11 bases. V was pared by 0 bases and J by 5 bases, with 8 bases of the junction left unmatched. Per germline, CDR1 SGHAT and CDR2 FQNNGV. The CDR3 has 18 residues. The CDR3 DNA reads as TGTGCCAGCAGCTTAGATCGGGTAGCGGGGGGGCAAACCGGGGAGCTGTTTTTT. This sequence encodes CASSLDRVAGGQTGELFF.

V and J are TRBV10-2 and TRBJ2-3; 9 bases map to TRBD2. Germline CDR1 is WSHSY and CDR2 is SAAADI. Trimming took 6 bases from V and 4 from J; bases not matched to a gene: 11. The CDR3 runs 16 residues. CDR3 sequence: CASRDHRGGAADTQYF. CDR3 sequence (DNA): TGCGCCAGCAGGGACCACCGCGGGGGGGCCGCAGATACGCAGTATTTT.

The chain combines TRBV5-4 with TRBJ1-3, with D unclear. CDR1 is SGHNT, CDR2 YYREEE, per germline (reference sequence). The CDR3 has 15 amino acids. Between the trimmed V and J ends, which lost 4 bases and 4 bases, there was a span of 15 bases. The CDR3 sequence: CASSRRPPSGNTIYF. In DNA form, the CDR3 reads TGTGCCAGCAGCCGCAGGCCACCCTCAGGAAACACCATATATTTT.

This chain connects TRBV10-3 to TRBJ1-4; D gene unclear. Germline values: CDR1 ENHRY, CDR2 SYGVKD. The CDR3 covers 14 residues. With 2 bases removed from V and 3 bases from J, the gap between germline ends came to 7 bases. Here the CDR3 DNA reads TGTGCCATCAGTGAGGGGCTGCCTAATGAAAAACTGTTTTTT. Translation: CAISEGLPNEKLFF.